This entry lists 10 T cell receptor beta chains sequenced from one sample in a study of read filtering for tumor transcriptome and immune sequencing. This library used about 400 ng RNA and molecular barcoded adaptors spanning alpha/delta and beta/gamma chains. TCRdb independently ran MiXCR on the reads; one entry per CDR3 protein. The sample gives tens of thousands of distinct CDR3 sequences, roughly 19% of which show up once; over 12% is in the top ten. The sequenced sample consisted of a population of CD138-negative cells sorted from bone marrow. These receptors were obtained from a donor aged 40 or older with multiple myeloma.

The sample holds many counts of this clonotype. The gene calls are TRBV20-1 and TRBJ2-5; no reliable D call. CDR3 length: 15 residues. The V end lost 0 bases, the J end lost 1 base, and 12 bases lay between the germline ends. Germline assignment: CDR1 DFQATT and CDR2 SNEGSKA (reference sequence). The CDR3 loop reads CSARDPRAGQETQYF. The CDR3 region has the DNA TGCAGTGCTAGAGATCCCAGAGCTGGCCAAGAGACCCAGTACTTC.

This clonotype was detected ten times or more. V gene TRBV5-5 combines with J gene TRBJ2-2, with D perhaps TRBD1 (6 bases). V was shortened by 1 base and J by 2 bases, with 12 bases between the two germline ends. CDR1 is SGHKS, CDR2 YYEKEE, per germline (reference sequence). The CDR3 covers 16 residues. The DNA for the CDR3 is TGTGCCAGCAGCTTGAGTGCACAGGGCAACACCGGGGAGCTGTTTTTT. This codes for CASSLSAQGNTGELFF.

Note on this clonotype: This may stem from a read error, because a much larger clone lies one nucleotide away. The V call is TRBV6-6, the J call TRBJ1-1; 10 bases map to TRBD1. Germline CDR1 and CDR2: MNHNY and SVGAGI (reference sequence). The CDR3 totals 14 residues. Losses at the gene ends were 10 bases for V and 7 bases for J; bases not matched to a gene: 12. The CDR3 DNA is TGTGCCATAGACGCGACAGGGGGCTTGGGTGAAGCTTTCTTT. This sequence encodes CAIDATGGLGEAFF.

This clonotype appeared many times. This rearrangement joins TRBV6-2 or TRBV6-3 to TRBJ2-3, with TRBD2 identical over 7 bases. From germline, CDR1 is MNHEY and CDR2 SVGEGT. The CDR3 is made up of 15 amino acids. Germline trimming cut 6 bases from V and 5 bases from J; bases unmatched to any gene: 11. CDR3 coding DNA: TGTGCCAGCAGAGCGGGTCGCGGGGGAGGAGATACGCAGTATTTT. This translates into CASRAGRGGGDTQYF.

This clonotype was detected many times. V usage is TRBV7-8 and J usage is TRBJ2-7, with TRBD2 as a possible D gene (5 bases). Trimming took 2 bases from V and 5 from J, leaving 7 bases between them. This CDR3 has 12 amino acids. Germline CDR1 and CDR2: SGHVS and FQNEAQ. The CDR3 bases are TGTGCCAGCAGCTTACGGGAACACGAGCAGTACTTC. Encoded protein: CASSLREHEQYF.

Regarding this clonotype: A much more abundant neighbour one base away suggests this may be a read error. The gene calls are TRBV20-1 and TRBJ2-2, with a possible D match to TRBD1 (6 bases). Germline loops: CDR1 DFQATT, CDR2 SNEGSKA (reference sequence). There are 13 residues in the CDR3. CDR3 sequence (DNA): TGCAGTGTTCAGGGGCCGAACGCCGGGGAGCTGTTTTTT. Protein product: CSVQGPNAGELFF.

The sample holds a few counts of this clonotype. The chain employs TRBV6-1 and TRBJ2-1; 11 nucleotides agree with TRBD1. The germline CDR1 and CDR2 sequences are MNHNS and SASEGT. Trimming took 7 bases from V and 7 from J; bases not matched to a gene: 6. The CDR3 consists of 14 residues. CDR3 in amino acids: CASMDRGRRNEQFF. DNA for the CDR3: TGTGCCAGCATGGACAGGGGGCGAAGGAATGAGCAGTTCTTC.

The table lists this clonotype with many counts. This chain uses TRBV28 with TRBJ2-2; no clear D. CDR1 and CDR2 from the germline V gene are MDHEN and SYDVKM. The germline V and J ends were trimmed by 5 bases and 7 bases, with 8 bases remaining between them. The CDR3 loop spans 12 amino acids. The CDR3 sequence: CASSGRFGELFF. CDR3 bases: TGTGCCAGCAGTGGAAGGTTCGGGGAGCTGTTTTTT.

This clonotype was detected only a few times. This sequence joins TRBV7-3 and TRBJ1-2; 9 bases agree with TRBD1. Germline V gene lookup returns CDR1 SGHTA and CDR2 FQGTGA. V gave up 6 bases and J gave up 7 bases; unmatched junction bases: 6. The CDR3 covers 13 residues. The CDR3 loop reads CASSWDRAGGYTF. Written as DNA, the CDR3 is TGTGCCAGCAGTTGGGACAGGGCTGGTGGCTACACCTTC.

The chain is built from TRBV7-3 and TRBJ1-1, with 9 bases identical to TRBD1. The CDR3 consists of 15 residues. CDR1 is SGHTA and CDR2 is FQGTGA in the germline V gene. V trimming: 5 bases; J trimming: 4 bases; junction bases outside the gene matches: 8. CDR3 nucleotides: TGTGCCAGCAGCGAGCCGGGACAGGGCTCCACTGAAGCTTTCTTT. It yields the protein CASSEPGQGSTEAFF. Complete variable domain (other parts from reference TRBV7-3 and TRBJ1-1): GAGVSQTPSNKVTEKGKYVELRCDPISGHTALYWYRQSLGQGPEFLIYFQGTGAADDSGLPNDRFFAVRPEGSVSTLKIQRTERGDSAVYLCASSEPGQGSTEAFFGQGTRLTVV.